Below, 29 T cell receptor beta chains from the same sample are listed, as sequenced in a study of T cell responses to AZD1222 COVID-19 vaccine. Here immunoSEQ multiplex PCR was the method, and the copy in TCRdb shows in-frame clones only, minus some. The sample includes roughly 72,000 clones, 75% to 90% of them seen just once. The sequencing here drew on peripheral blood, taken on day 0 of AZD1222 vaccination. The receptors shown here come from an adult in good health.

The chain employs TRBV6-5 and TRBJ2-7; D may be TRBD2 (6 bases). The germline V gene has CDR1 MNHEY and CDR2 SVGAGI. Between the trimmed V and J ends, which lost 6 bases and 1 base, there was a span of 16 bases. The CDR3 runs to 15 residues. The chain's CDR3 is CASRKTTSASYEQYF. CDR3 in DNA: TGTGCCAGCAGGAAAACGACTAGTGCGTCCTACGAGCAGTACTTC.

J is TRBJ1-6 and V is TRBV6-5; D gene ambiguous. The CDR3 has 13 residues. Trimming stripped 8 bases from V and 7 bases from J, with 12 bases between. The germline V gene has CDR1 MNHEY and CDR2 SVGAGI. The CDR3 loop is CASSGRYNSPLHF. DNA of the CDR3: TGTGCCAGCTCTGGAAGGTACAATTCACCCCTCCACTTT.

This chain joins TRBV18 and TRBJ2-1, with D perhaps TRBD1 or TRBD2 (5 bases each). The germline V gene encodes CDR1 KGHSH and CDR2 LQKENI. CDR3 length equals 17 residues. Deletions cut 0 bases from V and 6 bases from J, with 18 bases between. The CDR3 DNA is TGTGCCAGCTCACCACCGTTTGGGACGGGGCTGTCCAATGAGCAGTTCTTC. Translation: CASSPPFGTGLSNEQFF.

The chain is built from TRBV10-3 and TRBJ1-1, with D unclear. Per germline, CDR1 ENHRY and CDR2 SYGVKD. Trimming stripped 11 bases from V and 3 bases from J, with 16 bases between. The CDR3 has 13 residues. The CDR3: CAVNRNPDTEAFF. The CDR3 region has the DNA TGTGCCGTCAATCGAAACCCGGACACTGAAGCTTTCTTT.

The chain joins TRBV6-1 to TRBJ1-3; perhaps TRBD1 as D (5 bases). Trimming took off 2 bases at V and 4 bases at J, with 12 bases between the two ends. CDR1 MNHNS and CDR2 SASEGT come from the germline V gene. The CDR3 totals 15 residues. CDR3 in amino acids: CASSERNGGGNTIYF. In DNA, the CDR3 is TGTGCCAGCAGTGAAAGGAATGGGGGAGGAAACACCATATATTTT.

This chain uses TRBV5-1 with TRBJ2-5; TRBD1 aligns across 9 bases. Per the germline V gene, CDR1 is SGHRS and CDR2 is YFSETQ. The ends lost 2 bases at V and 5 bases at J; junction bases unmatched: 7. This CDR3 is built from 15 residues. CDR3 sequence (DNA): TGCGCCAGCAGCTTACCCGGGACAGGGAGGGAGACCCAGTACTTC. Translation gives CASSLPGTGRETQYF. Looking up the rest from reference TRBV5-1 and TRBJ2-5 gives the full variable domain: KAGVTQTPRYLIKTRGQQVTLSCSPISGHRSVSWYQQTPGQGLQFLFEYFSETQRNKGNFPGRFSGRQFSNSRSEMNVSTLELGDSALYLCASSLPGTGRETQYFGPGTRLLVL.

The V gene is TRBV6-6, the J gene TRBJ1-2; 7 bases are shared with TRBD1. The trim removed 2 bases at V and 4 bases at J, leaving 10 bases unmatched. Germline assignment: CDR1 MNHNY and CDR2 SVGAGI (reference sequence). The CDR3 contains 16 residues. The CDR3 DNA is TGTGCCAGCAGTTACCTCGAAGACAGGGTTCCCTATGGCTACACCTTC. This codes for CASSYLEDRVPYGYTF.

The chain carries TRBV20-1 and TRBJ2-5; D is possibly TRBD2 (5 bases). The germline CDR1 and CDR2 sequences are DFQATT and SNEGSKA (reference sequence). With 7 bases removed from V and 5 bases from J, the gap between germline ends came to 11 bases. The CDR3 is 11 amino acids. The CDR3 DNA reads TGCAGTGTCGAGGGCAGGGAGACCCAGTACTTC. Its translation: CSVEGRETQYF.

The chain recombines TRBV4-1 with TRBJ2-4, with D perhaps matching TRBD2 (5 bases). Germline V gene sequence: CDR1 MGHRA, CDR2 YSYEKL. The CDR3 is 16 residues long. Trimming stripped 0 bases from V and 0 bases from J, with 9 bases between. The chain's CDR3 is CASSQDRRLAKNIQYF. CDR3 sequence (DNA): TGCGCCAGCAGCCAAGATAGGAGGTTAGCCAAAAACATTCAGTACTTC.

This clone was seen at least ten times. The chain has TRBV4-1 and TRBJ2-5; the D gene could be TRBD1 or TRBD2 (5 bases each). The CDR3 length is 17 residues. The V gene lost 4 bases and the J gene lost 1 base, with 19 bases spanning the gap. Germline loops: CDR1 MGHRA, CDR2 YSYEKL. This CDR3 reads CASSRLFRMRGQETQYF. In DNA, the CDR3 is TGCGCCAGCAGCCGGTTATTCAGGATGAGGGGCCAAGAGACCCAGTACTTC.

The J gene is TRBJ2-3, the V gene TRBV5-1; D remains ambiguous. The CDR3 length is 15 residues. In germline, CDR1 is SGHRS, CDR2 YFSETQ. The V end was cut by 4 bases, the J end by 6 bases, with 18 bases between. Written as DNA, the CDR3 is TGCGCCAGCAGCCCACGGACCTCCCATGCGGATACGCAGTATTTT. Protein: CASSPRTSHADTQYF. The full variable domain, completed using reference TRBV5-1 and TRBJ2-3, is KAGVTQTPRYLIKTRGQQVTLSCSPISGHRSVSWYQQTPGQGLQFLFEYFSETQRNKGNFPGRFSGRQFSNSRSEMNVSTLELGDSALYLCASSPRTSHADTQYFGPGTRLTVL.

This chain uses TRBV6-6 with TRBJ1-1; 8 bases map to TRBD1. CDR3 length equals 13 residues. The J segment lost 4 bases and the V segment lost 8 bases, leaving 6 bases of the junction unmatched. Germline-derived CDR1 and CDR2 are MNHNY and SVGAGI (reference sequence). DNA for the CDR3: TGTGCCAGCCACAGGGGGTTGGGCACTGAAGCTTTCTTT. It encodes CASHRGLGTEAFF.

The rearrangement links TRBV11-3 to TRBJ2-1; TRBD2 matches at 7 bases. J lost 0 bases, V lost 1 base, and 3 bases had no gene match. Looked up from germline, CDR1 is SGHNT and CDR2 is YENEEA. The CDR3 runs 16 residues. The CDR3 loop reads CASSLGASGSYNEQFF. In DNA, the CDR3 is TGTGCCAGCAGCTTAGGGGCTAGCGGCTCCTACAATGAGCAGTTCTTC.

The rearrangement joins TRBV10-2 to TRBJ2-7; 9 bases agree with TRBD2. CDR3 size: 13 residues. Germline V gene data show CDR1 as WSHSY and CDR2 as SAAADI. With V trimmed by 8 bases and J by 3 bases, 5 bases remained unmatched. The CDR3 loop is CASGSGGNYEQYF. The CDR3 DNA sequence: TGCGCCAGCGGGAGCGGGGGGAACTACGAGCAGTACTTC.

The chain carries TRBV6-2 or TRBV6-3 and TRBJ1-2; D uncertain. Deletions cut 2 bases from V and 2 bases from J, with 12 bases between. The CDR3 length is 15 residues. In germline, CDR1 is MNHEY, CDR2 SVGEGT. Here the CDR3 reads CASSYGSGTNYGYTF. Here the CDR3 DNA reads TGTGCCAGCAGTTACGGGAGCGGCACCAACTATGGCTACACCTTC.

The rearrangement joins TRBV11-2 to TRBJ1-2, with a possible D match to TRBD1 (6 bases). Germline V lookup: CDR1 SGHAT, CDR2 FQNNGV. V gave up 8 bases and J gave up 3 bases, with 22 bases separating them. This CDR3 region has 16 residues. CDR3 region: CASGRQGNAIYYGYTF. As DNA, the CDR3 is TGTGCCAGCGGCAGGCAGGGGAATGCGATATACTATGGCTACACCTTC.

The gene calls are TRBV30 and TRBJ2-7; 9 bases are shared with TRBD1. This CDR3 has 14 amino acids. The V gene end was trimmed by 7 bases and the J gene end by 4 bases; junction bases not matched to a gene: 11. CDR1 is GTSNPN and CDR2 is SVGIG in the germline V gene (reference sequence). The CDR3 coding sequence is TGTGCCTTCACCCTCCAAGACAGGGGGTACGAGCAGTACTTC. The encoded protein is CAFTLQDRGYEQYF.

The V gene is TRBV18, the J gene TRBJ1-2; a possible D gene is TRBD1 (6 bases). V lost 3 bases, J lost 10 bases, and 21 bases lay in between. CDR3 length: 15 amino acids. Per germline, CDR1 KGHSH and CDR2 LQKENI. The CDR3 loop reads CASSPPVLQGRAYTF. The DNA of the CDR3 is TGTGCCAGCTCACCCCCCGTCCTACAGGGTCGGGCCTACACCTTC. Together with reference TRBV18 and TRBJ1-2, the CDR3 gives the full variable domain: NAGVMQNPRHLVRRRGQEARLRCSPMKGHSHVYWYRQLPEEGLKFMVYLQKENIIDESGMPKERFSAEFPKEGPSILRIQQVVRGDSAAYFCASSPPVLQGRAYTFGSGTRLTVV.

This clone came up once. The chain joins TRBV27 to TRBJ1-6; D is undetermined. Germline loops: CDR1 MNHEY, CDR2 SMNVEV (reference sequence). This CDR3 comprises 14 residues. V was clipped by 5 bases and J by 6 bases, with 11 bases between them. The CDR3 loop is CASSPGWGNSPLHF. CDR3 nucleotides: TGTGCCAGCAGTCCTGGCTGGGGTAATTCACCCCTCCACTTT.

This clone was picked up one time. This sequence joins TRBV5-4 and TRBJ2-3; D is perhaps TRBD1 or TRBD2 (7 bases each). CDR3 length: 16 residues. CDR1 and CDR2 (germline): SGHNT, YYREEE (reference sequence). The ends were cut back, 0 bases at V and 4 bases at J, with 15 bases in the middle. Here the CDR3 reads CASSLARGGSADTQYF. CDR3 DNA sequence: TGTGCCAGCAGCTTGGCCAGGGGGGGGAGCGCAGATACGCAGTATTTT.

The V gene is TRBV5-1, the J gene TRBJ1-4; D gene ambiguous. This CDR3 is 16 amino acids long. The germline V gene encodes CDR1 SGHRS and CDR2 YFSETQ. The V end lost 3 bases, the J end lost 3 bases, and 15 bases lay between the germline ends. The chain's CDR3 is CASSSGILVPNEKLFF. In DNA form, the CDR3 reads TGCGCCAGCAGCTCGGGGATCCTCGTCCCTAATGAAAAACTGTTTTTT.

Only one count was recorded for this clone. The rearrangement uses TRBV7-3 and TRBJ2-3; tentatively, D is TRBD1 (5 bases). The V gene lost 2 bases and the J gene lost 1 base, with 7 bases spanning the gap. The CDR3 has 14 residues. The germline V gene encodes CDR1 SGHTA and CDR2 FQGTGA. CDR3 bases: TGTGCCAGCAGCTTACAGGGTGGCACAGATACGCAGTATTTT. The encoded protein is CASSLQGGTDTQYF.

The V call is TRBV5-6, the J call TRBJ2-7; 8 nucleotides agree with TRBD1. CDR3 size: 13 residues. CDR1 and CDR2 from the germline V gene are SGHDT and YYEEEE. V dropped 4 bases and J dropped 9; count of bases not matched to a gene: 9. The CDR3 nucleotides are TGTGCCAGCAGCCCTTGGACAGGGCTGACGCAGTACTTC. Translated, it gives CASSPWTGLTQYF.

This chain links TRBV19 with TRBJ1-2; D not resolved. The germline V gene has CDR1 LNHDA and CDR2 SQIVND (reference sequence). The CDR3 loop spans 13 amino acids. V was trimmed by 1 base and J by 5 bases, leaving 8 bases between them. The DNA of the CDR3 is TGTGCCAGTAGTATAGTCCAGGCGTATGGCTACACCTTC. This translates into CASSIVQAYGYTF.

J is TRBJ2-2 and V is TRBV6-5, with D possibly TRBD1 on 6 matching bases. The CDR3 contains 14 residues. CDR1 is MNHEY, CDR2 SVGAGI, per germline. V lost 0 bases to trimming and J lost 6 bases, with 8 bases between them. The CDR3 sequence: CASSYSRTAGELFF. The DNA for the CDR3 is TGTGCCAGCAGTTACTCGAGGACAGCCGGGGAGCTGTTTTTT.

This sequence joins TRBV19 and TRBJ1-1, with D perhaps TRBD1 (5 bases). The CDR3 is 14 residues long. V lost 4 bases and J 4 bases, leaving 13 bases between the germline ends. Per germline, CDR1 LNHDA and CDR2 SQIVND (reference sequence). The CDR3 bases are TGTGCCAGTAGTAATTACGGGGGAATCACTGAAGCTTTCTTT. Its protein product is CASSNYGGITEAFF.

In this sample, this clone turned up a few times. The chain joins TRBV3-1 (or the pseudogene TRBV3-2) to TRBJ1-2; 9 bases are a match to TRBD1. This CDR3 comprises 16 residues. Germline trimming cut 4 bases from V and 6 bases from J; bases unmatched to any gene: 12. Germline-derived CDR1 and CDR2 are LGHDT and YNNKEL (reference sequence). The CDR3 DNA reads as TGTGCCAGCAGCCTAACCCTCGGGACAGGGATAAATGGCTACACCTTC. This translates into CASSLTLGTGINGYTF.

The V gene is TRBV7-9, the J gene TRBJ2-7; 7 bases agree with TRBD1. This CDR3 comprises 14 residues. Germline loops: CDR1 SEHNR, CDR2 FQNEAQ (reference sequence). Trimming took 10 bases from V and 0 from J; bases not matched to a gene: 9. In DNA form, the CDR3 reads TGTGCCACCACCAAGGGGGCTGACTCCTACGAGCAGTACTTC. Protein: CATTKGADSYEQYF.

The chain carries TRBV14 and TRBJ1-2; possibly TRBD1 for D (6 bases). The CDR3 totals 13 residues. Germline CDR1 SGHDN, CDR2 FVKESK. V lost 4 bases to trimming and J lost 6 bases, with 12 bases between them. The CDR3 nucleotides read TGTGCCAGCAGCCCCCGGACAGCGGATGGCTACACCTTC. Translating gives CASSPRTADGYTF. The full variable domain, its missing parts supplied by reference TRBV14 and TRBJ1-2, is EAGVTQFPSHSVIEKGQTVTLRCDPISGHDNLYWYRRVMGKEIKFLLHFVKESKQDESGMPNNRFLAERTGGTYSTLKVQPAELEDSGVYFCASSPRTADGYTFGSGTRLTVV.